Below, 2 T cell receptor beta chains from the same sample are listed, as sequenced in a study of cytomegalovirus exposure and HLA in healthy donors. Primers included in the PCR were 60 Vbeta and 13 Jbeta primers. Produced via immunoSEQ multiplex PCR; TCRdb's table is partial and in-frame only. The sample consists of 94,000 or so clones, over 70% of them appearing once. The sequencing input was PBMCs. These receptors all stem from a man aged 55 to 70 in good health and CMV-seronegative.

The chain carries TRBV11-2 and TRBJ2-5; D not resolved. The CDR3 is 13 residues long. Trimming left V 2 bases short and J 1 base short, with 5 bases between. Germline V gene data show CDR1 as SGHAT and CDR2 as FQNNGV. The CDR3 region has the DNA TGTGCCAGCAGCTTACCAGGCCAAGAGACCCAGTACTTC. Protein sequence: CASSLPGQETQYF.

The rearrangement uses TRBV19 and TRBJ2-7, with TRBD2 matching over 7 bases. This CDR3 spans 16 amino acids. Germline values: CDR1 LNHDA, CDR2 SQIVND (reference sequence). The junction had 10 bases not matched to a gene; V was cut back by 3 bases and J by 2 bases. Written as DNA, the CDR3 is TGTGCCAGTAGTATGAGGACTTGGGAGGGGACCTACGAGCAGTACTTC. It yields the protein CASSMRTWEGTYEQYF.